The clone carrying this T cell receptor (beta chain) has only a few counts. Antigen unknown. The data derive from a study of STAT3 mutations in large granular lymphocyte leukemia. Findings of the study overall: Every T-LGLL patient had at least one immunodominant TCRbeta clonotype.

The assay was immunoSEQ multiplex PCR, and TCRdb's table has in-frame clones only and misses some. Of 30,000 to 45,000 clones in the sample, over 75% were seen once. The CDR3 is 13 amino acids. After removal of 5 bases from V and 4 bases from J, the junction contained 5 bases not matched to a gene. In germline, CDR1 is SGHNT, CDR2 YYREEE (reference sequence). This chain links TRBV5-4 with TRBJ1-1; 7 bases line up with TRBD1. The sequenced sample was PBMCs. The source is a human donor with T large granular lymphocyte leukemia. Some clones in this sample may be carry-over from other donors' samples. DNA of the CDR3: TGTGCCAGCAGTCCACAGGGGATCACTGAAGCTTTCTTT. Translating it yields CASSPQGITEAFF.